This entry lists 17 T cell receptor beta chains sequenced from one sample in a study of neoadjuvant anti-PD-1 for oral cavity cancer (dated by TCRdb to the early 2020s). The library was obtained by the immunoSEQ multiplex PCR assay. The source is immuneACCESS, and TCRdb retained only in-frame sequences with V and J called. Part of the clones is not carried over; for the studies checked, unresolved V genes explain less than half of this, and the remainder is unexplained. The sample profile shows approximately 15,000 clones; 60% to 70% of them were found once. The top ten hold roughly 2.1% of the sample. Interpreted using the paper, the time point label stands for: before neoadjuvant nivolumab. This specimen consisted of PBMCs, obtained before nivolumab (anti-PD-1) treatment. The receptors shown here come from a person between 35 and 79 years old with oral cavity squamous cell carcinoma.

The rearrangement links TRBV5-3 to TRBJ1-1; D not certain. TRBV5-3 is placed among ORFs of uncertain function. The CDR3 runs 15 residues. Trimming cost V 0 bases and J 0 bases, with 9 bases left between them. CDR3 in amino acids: CARSLGRPMNTEAFF. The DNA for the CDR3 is TGTGCCAGAAGCTTGGGACGGCCGATGAACACTGAAGCTTTCTTT.

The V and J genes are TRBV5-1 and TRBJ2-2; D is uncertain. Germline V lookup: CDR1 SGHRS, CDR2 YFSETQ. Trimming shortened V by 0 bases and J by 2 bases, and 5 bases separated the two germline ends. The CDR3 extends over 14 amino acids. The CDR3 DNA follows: TGCGCCAGCAGCTTGGACGGAAACACCGGGGAGCTGTTTTTT. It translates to CASSLDGNTGELFF.

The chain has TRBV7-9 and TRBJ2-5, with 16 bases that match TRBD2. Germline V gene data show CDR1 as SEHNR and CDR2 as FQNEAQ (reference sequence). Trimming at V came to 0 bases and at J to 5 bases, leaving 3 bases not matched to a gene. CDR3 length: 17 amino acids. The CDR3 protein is CASSLAGLAGGKETQYF. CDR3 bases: TGTGCCAGCAGCTTAGCGGGACTAGCGGGAGGGAAGGAGACCCAGTACTTC.

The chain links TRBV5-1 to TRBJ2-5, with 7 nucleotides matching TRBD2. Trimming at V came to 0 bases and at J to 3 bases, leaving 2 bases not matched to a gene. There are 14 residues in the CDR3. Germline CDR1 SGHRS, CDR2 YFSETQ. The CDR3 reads CASSLEAGEETQYF. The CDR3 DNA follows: TGCGCCAGCAGCTTGGAGGCGGGAGAAGAGACCCAGTACTTC.

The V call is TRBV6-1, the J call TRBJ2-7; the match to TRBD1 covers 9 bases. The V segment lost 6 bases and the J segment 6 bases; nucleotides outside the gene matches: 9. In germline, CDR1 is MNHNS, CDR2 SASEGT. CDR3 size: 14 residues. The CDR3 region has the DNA TGTGCCAGCAGACGGGACAGGGCAACGGTCGAGCAGTACTTC. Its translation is CASRRDRATVEQYF.

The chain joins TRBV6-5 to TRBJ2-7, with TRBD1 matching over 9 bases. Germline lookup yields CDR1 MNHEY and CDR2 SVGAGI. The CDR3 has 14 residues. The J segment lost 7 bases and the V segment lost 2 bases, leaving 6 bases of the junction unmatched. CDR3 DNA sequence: TGTGCCAGCAGTTACCCCGGGACAGGGAGGGAGCAGTACTTC. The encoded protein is CASSYPGTGREQYF.

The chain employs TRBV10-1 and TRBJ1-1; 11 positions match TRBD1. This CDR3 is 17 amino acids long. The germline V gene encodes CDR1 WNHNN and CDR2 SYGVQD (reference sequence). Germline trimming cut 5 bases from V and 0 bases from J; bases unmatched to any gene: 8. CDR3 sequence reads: CASSSDRGLGMNTEAFF. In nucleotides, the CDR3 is TGCGCCAGCAGTTCGGACAGGGGGCTGGGGATGAACACTGAAGCTTTCTTT.

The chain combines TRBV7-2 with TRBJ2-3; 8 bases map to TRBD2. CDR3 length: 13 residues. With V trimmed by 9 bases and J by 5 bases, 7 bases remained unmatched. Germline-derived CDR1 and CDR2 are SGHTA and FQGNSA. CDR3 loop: CARREEGGDTQYF. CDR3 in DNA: TGTGCCAGGCGGGAGGAGGGGGGAGATACGCAGTATTTT.

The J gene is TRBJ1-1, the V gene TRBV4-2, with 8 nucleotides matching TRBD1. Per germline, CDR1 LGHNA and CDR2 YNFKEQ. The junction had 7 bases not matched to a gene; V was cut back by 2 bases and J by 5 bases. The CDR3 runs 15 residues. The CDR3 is CASSQPGQGWTEAFF. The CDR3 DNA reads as TGTGCCAGCAGCCAACCCGGACAGGGCTGGACTGAAGCTTTCTTT.

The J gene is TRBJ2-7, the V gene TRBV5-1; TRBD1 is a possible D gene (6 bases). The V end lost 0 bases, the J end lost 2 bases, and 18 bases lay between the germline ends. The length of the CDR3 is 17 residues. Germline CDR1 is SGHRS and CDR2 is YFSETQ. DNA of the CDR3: TGCGCCAGCAGCTTGGGTGGGGGCTCCGTCGATACCTACGAGCAGTACTTC. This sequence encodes CASSLGGGSVDTYEQYF. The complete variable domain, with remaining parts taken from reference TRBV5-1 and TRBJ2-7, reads KAGVTQTPRYLIKTRGQQVTLSCSPISGHRSVSWYQQTPGQGLQFLFEYFSETQRNKGNFPGRFSGRQFSNSRSEMNVSTLELGDSALYLCASSLGGGSVDTYEQYFGPGTRLTVT.

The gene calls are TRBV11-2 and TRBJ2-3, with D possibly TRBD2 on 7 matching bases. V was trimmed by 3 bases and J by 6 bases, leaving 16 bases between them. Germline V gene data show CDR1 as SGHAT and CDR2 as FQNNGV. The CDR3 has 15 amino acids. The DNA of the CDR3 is TGTGCCAGCAGCTTGTTGCGGGGGCCGTTTGATACGCAGTATTTT. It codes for CASSLLRGPFDTQYF.

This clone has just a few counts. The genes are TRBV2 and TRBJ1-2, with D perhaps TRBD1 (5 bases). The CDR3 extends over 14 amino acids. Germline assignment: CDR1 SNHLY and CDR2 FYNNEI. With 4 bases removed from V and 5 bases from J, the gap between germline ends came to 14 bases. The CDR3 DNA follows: TGTGCCAGCAGTGGGGGTAGTGAGGGGTATGGCTACACCTTC. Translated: CASSGGSEGYGYTF.

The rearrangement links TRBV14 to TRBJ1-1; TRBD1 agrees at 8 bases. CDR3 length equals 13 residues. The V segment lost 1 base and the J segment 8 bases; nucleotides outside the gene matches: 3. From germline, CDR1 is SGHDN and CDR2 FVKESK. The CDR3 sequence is CASSQVRGREAFF. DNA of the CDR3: TGTGCCAGCAGCCAAGTCAGGGGGCGCGAAGCTTTCTTT.

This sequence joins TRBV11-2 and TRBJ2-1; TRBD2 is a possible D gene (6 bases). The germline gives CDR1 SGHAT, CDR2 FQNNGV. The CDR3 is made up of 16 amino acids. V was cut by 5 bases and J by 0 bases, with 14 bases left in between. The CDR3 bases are TGTGCCAGCAGCCCCCTTGACGGGAGCTCCTACAATGAGCAGTTCTTC. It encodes CASSPLDGSSYNEQFF.

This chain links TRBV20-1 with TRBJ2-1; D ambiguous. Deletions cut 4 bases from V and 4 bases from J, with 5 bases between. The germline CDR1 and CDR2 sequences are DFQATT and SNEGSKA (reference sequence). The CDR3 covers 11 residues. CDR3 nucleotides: TGCAGTGCTACGTTTTACAATGAGCAGTTCTTC. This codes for CSATFYNEQFF.

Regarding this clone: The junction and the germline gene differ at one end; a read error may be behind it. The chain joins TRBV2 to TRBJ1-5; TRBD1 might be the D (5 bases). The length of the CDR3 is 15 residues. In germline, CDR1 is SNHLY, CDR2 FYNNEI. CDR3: CTSSGTDGVGQPQHF. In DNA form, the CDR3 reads TGTACCAGCAGTGGGACCGATGGGGTAGGGCAGCCCCAGCATTTT.

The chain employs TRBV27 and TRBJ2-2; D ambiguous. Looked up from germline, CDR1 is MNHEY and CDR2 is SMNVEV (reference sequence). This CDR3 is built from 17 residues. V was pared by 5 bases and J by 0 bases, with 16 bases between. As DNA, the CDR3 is TGTGCCAGCAGTCCCCGAGCCTTATACTCGAACACCGGGGAGCTGTTTTTT. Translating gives CASSPRALYSNTGELFF.